This TCR beta chain derives from a study of beta chain features in type 1 diabetes. Overall study context: Age, gender, cell numbers and subset yield matched between patients and controls.

This clone came up a few times. As yet, its antigen is unknown. One heparinised blood draw averaging approximately 0.11 L was given by each donor. Sorting based on CD45RO/CCR7/CD25/CD127/CD95/CD27 separated CD4+ naive, central memory, regulatory and stem cell-like memory cells. The J segment lost 0 bases and the V segment lost 2 bases, leaving 8 bases of the junction unmatched. Germline V gene sequence: CDR1 SGHRS, CDR2 YFSETQ. This CDR3 comprises 18 residues. General study results and limits: More deletions and fewer insertions at VDJ junctions were found in patients with type 1 diabetes.

As every portion of the isolated RNA was reverse transcribed, the sequencing read expressed TCRB transcripts. Profiled with immunoSEQ multiplex PCR; TCRdb holds only in-frame clones, not every one. The repertoire has approximately 250,000 clones, less than 15% of them found once; the top ten carry more than 0.02%. The chain combines TRBV5-1 with TRBJ2-6; 7 positions agree with TRBD1. Sequencing was done on a sample of naive CD4+ T cells from blood. The clonotype originates from a woman aged 40 to 50 in good health. The CDR3: CASSLLGQFASGANVLTF. In DNA form, the CDR3 reads TGCGCCAGCAGCTTACTGGGACAGTTCGCCTCTGGGGCCAACGTCCTGACTTTC.